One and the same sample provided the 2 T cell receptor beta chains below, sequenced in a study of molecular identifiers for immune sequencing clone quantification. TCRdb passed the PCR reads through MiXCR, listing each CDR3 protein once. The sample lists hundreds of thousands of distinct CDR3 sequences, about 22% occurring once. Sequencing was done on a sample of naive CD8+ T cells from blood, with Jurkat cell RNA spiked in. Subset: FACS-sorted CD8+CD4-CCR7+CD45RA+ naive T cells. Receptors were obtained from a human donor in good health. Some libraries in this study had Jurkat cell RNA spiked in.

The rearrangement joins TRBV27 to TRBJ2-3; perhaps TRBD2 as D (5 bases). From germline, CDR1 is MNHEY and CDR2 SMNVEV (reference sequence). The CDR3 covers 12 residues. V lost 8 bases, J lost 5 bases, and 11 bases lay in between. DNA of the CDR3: TGTGCCAGCGGCCTACTAGAAGATACGCAGTATTTT. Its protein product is CASGLLEDTQYF.

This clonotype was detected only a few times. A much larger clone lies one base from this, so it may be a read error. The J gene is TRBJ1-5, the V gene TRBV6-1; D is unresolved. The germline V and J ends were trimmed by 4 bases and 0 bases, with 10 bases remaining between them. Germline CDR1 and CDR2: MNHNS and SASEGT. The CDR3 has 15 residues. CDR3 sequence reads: CASSGVSYSNQPQHF. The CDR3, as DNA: TGTGCCAGCAGTGGAGTCAGTTATAGCAATCAGCCCCAGCATTTT.